These 5 T cell receptor beta chains were all obtained from the same sample, sequenced in a study of regulatory T cells in long-lasting Graves disease (dated by TCRdb to 2020 to 2022). Library generation was performed with multiplex PCR. Data came from an Illumina HiSeq 4000. To build TCR beta libraries, CDR3 regions were amplified by Arm-PCR using iRepertoire HTBI primers. Starting from the raw public reads, TCRdb applied fastp trimming at Q25, assembled clones with MiXCR and retained in-frame beta chains. Merged by CDR3 protein, the rows form single entries marked with the most common genes and DNA. Present in this sample are 520,000 or so distinct CDR3 sequences, around 13% of which were seen just once. Of the sample, more than 8% falls within the top ten clones. The time point label for this specimen denotes: newly diagnosed GD, antithyroid drugs for less than 3 months. For both TCR sequencing and RNA sequencing, RNA was extracted from PBMCs in TRIzol.

The data were also submitted as part of a second study, on T cells in Graves' hyperthyroidism and ophthalmopathy.

The specimen comprised peripheral blood mononuclear cells (PBMCs), sampled at new diagnosis, from a patient treated with antithyroid drugs. The receptors here all came from a woman in her 30s with Graves disease. Donor details come from another sample of the same person, matched by shared clones.

In its sample, this clonotype was seen many times. The chain combines TRBV29-1 with TRBJ1-2; no clear D. CDR3 size: 11 residues. V was shortened by 2 bases and J by 7 bases, with 8 bases between the two germline ends. CDR1 SQVTM and CDR2 ANQGSEA come from the germline V gene. In DNA, the CDR3 is TGCAGCGTTGAATGGCCAGCTGGCTACACCTTC. This translates into CSVEWPAGYTF.

The rearrangement uses TRBV2 and TRBJ2-3, with D tentatively TRBD1 or TRBD2 (9 bases each). The J call may be mistaken, given a closer DNA end match to TRBJ2-7. The CDR3 is 17 amino acids. CDR1 SNHLY and CDR2 FYNNEI come from the germline V gene. The CDR3 protein is CASKIGQGREGPYEQYF. As DNA, the CDR3 is TGTGCCAGCAAGATCGGACAGGGGCGGGAGGGCCCCTACGAGCAGTACTTC.

This clonotype was observed many times. The chain carries TRBV6-2 or TRBV6-3 and TRBJ2-7; D uncertain. The ends were cut back, 7 bases at V and 2 bases at J, with 12 bases in the middle. CDR3 length equals 13 residues. Germline values: CDR1 MNHEY, CDR2 SVGEGT. In DNA, the CDR3 is TGTGCCAGCACCAGAGGCGGCGCCTACGAGCAGTACTTC. Translation gives CASTRGGAYEQYF.

The chain carries TRBV4-2 and TRBJ2-7; TRBD1 matches 9 bases. There are 16 residues in the CDR3. Germline V CDR1 and CDR2: LGHNA, YNFKEQ. The J segment lost 2 bases and the V segment lost 0 bases, leaving 5 bases of the junction unmatched. The DNA of the CDR3 is TGTGCCAGCAGCCAAGATGCGGGACAGGGCACCTACGAGCAGTACTTC. Translating gives CASSQDAGQGTYEQYF.

This clonotype was picked up many times. The V gene is TRBV6-1, the J gene TRBJ1-5; D is perhaps TRBD1 (6 bases). The CDR3 is 13 residues long. Germline CDR1 MNHNS, CDR2 SASEGT. Trimming cost V 5 bases and J 3 bases, with 8 bases left between them. This CDR3 is CASSRTANQPQHF. Here the CDR3 DNA reads TGTGCCAGCAGTAGGACAGCCAATCAGCCCCAGCATTTT.